A single sample gave rise to the 27 T cell receptor beta chains below, sequenced in a study of blood T cell repertoires in COVID-19. Data came from immunoSEQ multiplex PCR; TCRdb stores just in-frame clones and leaves some out. The profile shows around 200,000 clones, roughly 85% of them singletons. The sequenced material came from PBMCs or T cells enriched from blood (not recorded which). These receptors were collected from a man aged 35-49 years who had recovered from COVID-19.

The chain links TRBV7-8 to TRBJ1-2; tentative D call: TRBD1 (6 bases). This CDR3 contains 14 residues. Per germline, CDR1 SGHVS and CDR2 FQNEAQ. Between the trimmed V and J ends, which lost 5 bases and 5 bases, there was a span of 15 bases. CDR3 residues: CASSIEQGSYGYTF. The DNA of the CDR3 is TGTGCCAGCAGCATCGAACAGGGTAGTTATGGCTACACCTTC.

The DNA for the CDR3 is TGCAGTGCTAGTGAACAGGGTACTCAGCCCCAGCATTTT. Protein product: CSASEQGTQPQHF. The chain carries TRBV20-1 and TRBJ1-5; a weak D match, TRBD1 (6 bases). Looked up from germline, CDR1 is DFQATT and CDR2 is SNEGSKA (reference sequence). The CDR3 contains 13 residues. V was pared by 3 bases and J by 6 bases, with 12 bases between.

This clone was seen a few times. This chain uses TRBV3-1 (or the pseudogene TRBV3-2) with TRBJ1-6, with D hard to call. CDR1 and CDR2 from the germline V gene are LGHDT and YNNKEL (reference sequence). The CDR3 is made up of 14 amino acids. V gave up 5 bases and J gave up 6 bases, with 11 bases separating them. The CDR3 DNA reads as TGTGCCAGCAGCACACGGGTGGCTAATTCACCCCTCCACTTT. Its protein is CASSTRVANSPLHF.

The CDR3 sequence is CASSRRGQETQYF. The CDR3 nucleotides read TGTGCCAGCTCACGGCGGGGGCAGGAGACCCAGTACTTC. This chain joins TRBV18 and TRBJ2-5; tentative D call: TRBD2 (7 bases). The length of the CDR3 is 13 residues. Germline lookup yields CDR1 KGHSH and CDR2 LQKENI. Trimming removed 4 bases at V and 5 bases at J, with 11 bases between.

This clone came up a few times. V usage is TRBV5-6 and J usage is TRBJ1-1; no definite D call. This CDR3 is 11 amino acids long. The germline CDR1 and CDR2 sequences are SGHDT and YYEEEE. V lost 1 base, J lost 6 bases, and 4 bases lay in between. For the CDR3, the DNA is TGTGCCAGCAGCTTGCTCTCTGAAGCTTTCTTT. Amino acid sequence: CASSLLSEAFF.

This clone was observed a few times. The chain joins TRBV9 to TRBJ1-2; 9 bases are shared with TRBD1. Looked up from germline, CDR1 is SGDLS and CDR2 is YYNGEE. Unmatched junction bases numbered 5, after V lost 3 bases and J lost 8 bases. This CDR3 contains 13 residues. The CDR3 DNA sequence: TGTGCCAGCAGCGGTGACAGGGGGAACGGCTACACCTTC. Its translation: CASSGDRGNGYTF.

The chain combines TRBV28 with TRBJ2-7; 8 nucleotides agree with TRBD1. The ends lost 4 bases at V and 2 bases at J; junction bases unmatched: 7. The CDR3 covers 15 residues. Germline V gene lookup returns CDR1 MDHEN and CDR2 SYDVKM. This CDR3 reads CASSSPTGATYEQYF. Written as DNA, the CDR3 is TGTGCCAGCAGTTCCCCGACAGGGGCAACCTACGAGCAGTACTTC.

The chain carries TRBV9 and TRBJ2-7; D is perhaps TRBD1 (5 bases). The CDR3 runs 15 residues. V lost 4 bases to trimming and J lost 2 bases, with 16 bases between them. Germline V gene data show CDR1 as SGDLS and CDR2 as YYNGEE. CDR3 amino acids: CASSPTGRVTYEQYF. In DNA form, the CDR3 reads TGTGCCAGCAGCCCCACAGGTCGTGTAACCTACGAGCAGTACTTC.

V usage is TRBV7-9 and J usage is TRBJ2-3; D possibly corresponds to TRBD2 (5 bases). There are 11 residues in the CDR3. Germline CDR1 SEHNR, CDR2 FQNEAQ (reference sequence). The ends were cut back, 5 bases at V and 7 bases at J, with 7 bases in the middle. Written as DNA, the CDR3 is TGTGCCAGCAGCGCGGACTATACGCAGTATTTT. This codes for CASSADYTQYF.

V usage is TRBV3-1 (or the pseudogene TRBV3-2) and J usage is TRBJ1-1; the D gene is possibly TRBD1 (5 bases). V lost 0 bases and J 6 bases, leaving 14 bases between the germline ends. The CDR3 covers 15 residues. The germline V gene encodes CDR1 LGHDT and CDR2 YNNKEL (reference sequence). Here the CDR3 DNA reads TGTGCCAGCAGCCAAGAGTCCGGGGGGAAGGCTGAAGCTTTCTTT. It yields the protein CASSQESGGKAEAFF.

The chain couples TRBV12-5 to TRBJ2-2; TRBD2 matches 7 bases. CDR3 length: 15 residues. J lost 4 bases, V lost 7 bases, and 9 bases had no gene match. Germline V CDR1 and CDR2: LGHNT, FRNRAP. CDR3 DNA: TGTGCTAGTGCCTCAGCGGGAAGGGGCACCGGGGAGCTGTTTTTT. Its translation: CASASAGRGTGELFF.

The chain uses TRBV7-9 and TRBJ1-2, with D maybe TRBD1 (6 bases). The CDR3 covers 14 residues. The germline V gene has CDR1 SEHNR and CDR2 FQNEAQ (reference sequence). V lost 2 bases and J lost 6, with 13 bases in between. The CDR3 nucleotides read TGTGCCAGCAGCTTACCCACAGGGTGGAATGGCTACACCTTC. Translated, it gives CASSLPTGWNGYTF.

The rearrangement uses TRBV2 and TRBJ2-1; no clear D. Germline CDR1 and CDR2: SNHLY and FYNNEI. CDR3 length: 14 residues. With 6 bases removed from V and 6 bases from J, the gap between germline ends came to 15 bases. The CDR3 nucleotides read TGTGCCAGCAGAATAGGAATGGGCCCCAATGAGCAGTTCTTC. Translated: CASRIGMGPNEQFF. Full variable domain (missing parts from reference TRBV2 and TRBJ2-1): EPEVTQTPSHQVTQMGQEVILRCVPISNHLYFYWYRQILGQKVEFLVSFYNNEISEKSEIFDDQFSVERPDGSNFTLKIRSTKLEDSAMYFCASRIGMGPNEQFFGPGTRLTVL.

This clone was seen only once. The chain couples TRBV30 to TRBJ2-7; weak D call: TRBD1 (5 bases). The V gene lost 0 bases and the J gene lost 2 bases, with 11 bases spanning the gap. Germline CDR1 GTSNPN, CDR2 SVGIG (reference sequence). This CDR3 is 14 amino acids long. The CDR3 loop reads CAWSVTQAAYEQYF. The CDR3 DNA is TGTGCCTGGAGTGTAACACAGGCCGCCTACGAGCAGTACTTC.

The rearrangement links TRBV19 to TRBJ2-2; 9 bases match TRBD1. From germline, CDR1 is LNHDA and CDR2 SQIVND (reference sequence). The ends lost 9 bases at V and 4 bases at J; junction bases unmatched: 6. This CDR3 region has 14 residues. The CDR3 DNA follows: TGTGCCAGCGTACAGGGGGCGGGCACCGGGGAGCTGTTTTTT. Amino acid sequence: CASVQGAGTGELFF.

The chain employs TRBV5-1 and TRBJ1-6; 7 positions agree with TRBD1. The V gene's germline CDR1 is SGHRS and CDR2 YFSETQ. V lost 4 bases, J lost 5 bases, and 3 bases stayed unmatched. The CDR3 is 14 residues long. The DNA for the CDR3 is TGCGCCAGCAGCACTGGGACAGATAATTCACCCCTCCACTTT. Its protein is CASSTGTDNSPLHF.

This clone was picked up one time. This chain uses TRBV19 with TRBJ1-5; a weak D match, TRBD1 (5 bases). The V gene's germline CDR1 is LNHDA and CDR2 SQIVND (reference sequence). V lost 3 bases, J lost 1 base, and 13 bases lay in between. The CDR3 has 16 amino acids. The CDR3 DNA reads TGTGCCAGTAGTATGGAGGGGATGGCAAGCAATCAGCCCCAGCATTTT. It encodes CASSMEGMASNQPQHF.

The gene calls are TRBV5-8 and TRBJ2-5; D possibly corresponds to TRBD2 (6 bases). The CDR3 is 16 residues long. Germline loops: CDR1 SGHTS, CDR2 YDEGEE. Trimming took 6 bases from V and 5 from J, leaving 23 bases between them. CDR3 region: CASKIWVTREGETQYF. As DNA, the CDR3 is TGTGCCAGCAAGATTTGGGTGACTAGAGAAGGGGAGACCCAGTACTTC. Variable domain in full (rest from reference TRBV5-8 and TRBJ2-5): EAGVTQSPTHLIKTRGQQATLRCSPISGHTSVYWYQQALGLGLQFLLWYDEGEERNRGNFPPRFSGRQFPNYSSELNVNALELEDSALYLCASKIWVTREGETQYFGPGTRLLVL.

V gene TRBV19 combines with J gene TRBJ2-1; 7 nucleotides align to TRBD2. Per germline, CDR1 LNHDA and CDR2 SQIVND (reference sequence). J gave up 1 base and V 7 bases, and 4 bases lay outside the gene matches. The CDR3 covers 14 residues. The CDR3 nucleotides are TGTGCCAGTACTCTTAGCGGGTCCTACAATGAGCAGTTCTTC. Translation gives CASTLSGSYNEQFF.

This chain uses TRBV18 with TRBJ1-2, with 9 bases identical to TRBD1. V was pared by 4 bases and J by 7 bases, with 7 bases of the junction left unmatched. Per germline, CDR1 KGHSH and CDR2 LQKENI. The CDR3 runs 14 residues. The CDR3 protein is CASSQGQGLAGYTF. CDR3 in DNA: TGTGCCAGCTCACAAGGACAGGGGTTGGCTGGCTACACCTTC.

The gene calls are TRBV25-1 and TRBJ2-5; 7 bases align to TRBD1. Losses at the gene ends were 2 bases for V and 4 bases for J; bases not matched to a gene: 1. The CDR3 runs 13 residues. Germline assignment: CDR1 MGHDK and CDR2 SYGVNS. CDR3 nucleotides: TGTGCCAGCAGTGAAGCAGGGGGAGAGACCCAGTACTTC. Amino acid sequence: CASSEAGGETQYF. Based on the CDR3 plus reference TRBV25-1 and TRBJ2-5, the full variable domain is EADIYQTPRYLVIGTGKKITLECSQTMGHDKMYWYQQDPGMELHLIHYSYGVNSTEKGDLSSESTVSRIRTEHFPLTLESARPSHTSQYLCASSEAGGETQYFGPGTRLLVL.

The chain links TRBV15 to TRBJ1-3; D unclear. The CDR3 totals 15 residues. In germline, CDR1 is LNHNV, CDR2 YYDKDF (reference sequence). The germline V and J ends were trimmed by 0 bases and 8 bases, with 14 bases remaining between them. CDR3 nucleotide sequence: TGTGCCACCAGCAGAGATTTGCCCGGGAAAGACACCATATATTTT. Its protein is CATSRDLPGKDTIYF.

The J gene is TRBJ1-2, the V gene TRBV7-2; possible D gene TRBD1, 6 bases. The CDR3 extends over 15 amino acids. The germline gives CDR1 SGHTA, CDR2 FQGNSA. The ends were cut back, 5 bases at V and 1 base at J, with 14 bases in the middle. As DNA, the CDR3 is TGTGCCAGCAGCGCGGACAGTCTCCTTAACTATGGCTACACCTTC. It codes for CASSADSLLNYGYTF.

This chain joins TRBV7-2 and TRBJ2-1; D is uncertain. Germline CDR1 SGHTA, CDR2 FQGNSA. The length of the CDR3 is 14 residues. V lost 2 bases and J 2 bases, leaving 7 bases between the germline ends. In DNA form, the CDR3 reads TGTGCCAGCAGCTTAATCCCTACCTACAATGAGCAGTTCTTC. Its protein is CASSLIPTYNEQFF. The full variable domain, with the rest looked up from reference TRBV7-2 and TRBJ2-1, is GAGVSQSPSNKVTEKGKDVELRCDPISGHTALYWYRQSLGQGLEFLIYFQGNSAPDKSGLPSDRFSAERTGGSVSTLTIQRTQQEDSAVYLCASSLIPTYNEQFFGPGTRLTVL.

This clone was found a few times. The chain employs TRBV28 and TRBJ1-2; 7 positions match TRBD1. This CDR3 is 15 amino acids long. Germline V gene lookup returns CDR1 MDHEN and CDR2 SYDVKM. V was pared by 5 bases and J by 4 bases, with 10 bases of the junction left unmatched. The CDR3 is CASSPPGTALYGYTF. CDR3 bases: TGTGCCAGCAGTCCCCCCGGGACAGCCCTCTATGGCTACACCTTC.

The chain joins TRBV3-1 (or the pseudogene TRBV3-2) to TRBJ1-1, with 11 nucleotides matching TRBD1. Germline CDR1 LGHDT, CDR2 YNNKEL (reference sequence). The CDR3 loop spans 18 amino acids. V was pared by 4 bases and J by 8 bases, with 18 bases of the junction left unmatched. The CDR3 DNA follows: TGTGCCAGCAGCCGGACCGGGGACAGGGGGGCGTCCATCGGGGAAGCTTTCTTT. Protein product: CASSRTGDRGASIGEAFF.

The chain combines TRBV19 with TRBJ2-7; TRBD2 might be the D (5 bases). Trimming removed 4 bases at V and 0 bases at J, with 10 bases between. Germline assignment: CDR1 LNHDA and CDR2 SQIVND (reference sequence). The CDR3 consists of 14 residues. The CDR3 sequence: CASSTSAASYEQYF. The CDR3 bases are TGTGCCAGTAGTACCTCAGCGGCCTCCTACGAGCAGTACTTC.